This T cell receptor (beta chain) was documented in a study of blood T cells in healthy people across ages. Next came a second PCR, run for about 7 to 12 cycles, which used a sample-barcoded 5' primer along with a J-beta primer mix. Using its own MiXCR run on the 5' RACE reads, TCRdb lists one record per CDR3 protein. The sample consists of hundreds of thousands of distinct CDR3 sequences, more than 50% of them appearing once. V shed 6 bases, J shed 3 bases, and the junction held 8 bases outside the gene matches. Germline V CDR1 and CDR2: PRHDT, FYEKMQ (reference sequence). This CDR3 is 16 amino acids long.

This TCR came from a man aged 35-49 years in good health. The chain carries TRBV13 and TRBJ2-5; 12 bases are shared with TRBD2. The specimen was blood. This CDR3 reads CASRPSGGENEETQYF. In nucleotides, the CDR3 is TGTGCCAGCAGGCCTAGCGGGGGGGAAAATGAAGAGACCCAGTACTTC.